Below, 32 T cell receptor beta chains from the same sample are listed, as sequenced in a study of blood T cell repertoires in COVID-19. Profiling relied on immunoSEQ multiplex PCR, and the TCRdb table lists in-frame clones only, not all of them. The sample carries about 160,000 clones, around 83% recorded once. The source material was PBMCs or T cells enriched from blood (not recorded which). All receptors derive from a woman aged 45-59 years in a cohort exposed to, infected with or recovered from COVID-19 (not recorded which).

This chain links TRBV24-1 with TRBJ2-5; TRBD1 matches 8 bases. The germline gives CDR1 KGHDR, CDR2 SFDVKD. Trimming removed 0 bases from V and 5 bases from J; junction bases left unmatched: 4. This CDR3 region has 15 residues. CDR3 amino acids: CATSDLTGGKETQYF. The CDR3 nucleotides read TGTGCCACCAGTGATTTGACAGGGGGGAAGGAGACCCAGTACTTC.

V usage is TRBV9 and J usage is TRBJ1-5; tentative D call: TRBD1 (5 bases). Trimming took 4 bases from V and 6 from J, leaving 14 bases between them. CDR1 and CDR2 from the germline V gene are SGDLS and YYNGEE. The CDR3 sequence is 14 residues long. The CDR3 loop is CASSHSGGSQPQHF. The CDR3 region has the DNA TGTGCCAGCAGCCACAGTGGGGGGTCTCAGCCCCAGCATTTT.

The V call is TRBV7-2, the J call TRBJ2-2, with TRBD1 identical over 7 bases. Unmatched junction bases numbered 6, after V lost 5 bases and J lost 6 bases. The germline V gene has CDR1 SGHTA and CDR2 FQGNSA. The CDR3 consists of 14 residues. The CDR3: CASSARQGSGELFF. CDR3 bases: TGTGCCAGCAGCGCTCGACAGGGTTCCGGGGAGCTGTTTTTT.

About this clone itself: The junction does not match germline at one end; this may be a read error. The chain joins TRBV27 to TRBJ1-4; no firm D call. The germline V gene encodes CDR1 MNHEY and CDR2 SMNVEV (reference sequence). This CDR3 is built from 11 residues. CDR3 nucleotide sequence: TGTGCCAGCAGGTGGAGGCCGCTAAGGGTGTTT. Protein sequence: CASRWRPLRVF. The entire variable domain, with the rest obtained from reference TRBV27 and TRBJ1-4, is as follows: EAQVTQNPRYLITVTGKKLTVTCSQNMNHEYMSWYRQDPGLGLRQIYYSMNVEVTDKGDVPEGYKVSRKEKRNFPLILESPSPNQTSLYFCASRWRPLRVFGSGTQLSVL.

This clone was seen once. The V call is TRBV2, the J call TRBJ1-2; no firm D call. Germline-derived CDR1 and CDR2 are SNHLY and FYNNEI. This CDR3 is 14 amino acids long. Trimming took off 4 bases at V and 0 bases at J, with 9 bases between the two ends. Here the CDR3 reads CASSAGLANYGYTF. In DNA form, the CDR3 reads TGTGCCAGCAGTGCGGGTCTAGCTAACTATGGCTACACCTTC.

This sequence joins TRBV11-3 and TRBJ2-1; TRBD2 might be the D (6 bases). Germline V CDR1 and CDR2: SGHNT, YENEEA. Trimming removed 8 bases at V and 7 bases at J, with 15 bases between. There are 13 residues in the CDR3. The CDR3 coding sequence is TGTGCCAGCGCCCTCGGGGGATGTAATGAGCAGTTCTTC. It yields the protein CASALGGCNEQFF.

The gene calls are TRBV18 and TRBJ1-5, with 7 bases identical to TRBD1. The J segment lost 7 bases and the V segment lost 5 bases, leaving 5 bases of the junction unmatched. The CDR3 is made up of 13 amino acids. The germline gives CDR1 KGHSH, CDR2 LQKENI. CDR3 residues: CASSERQGQPQHF. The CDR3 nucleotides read TGTGCCAGCTCAGAAAGACAGGGACAGCCCCAGCATTTT.

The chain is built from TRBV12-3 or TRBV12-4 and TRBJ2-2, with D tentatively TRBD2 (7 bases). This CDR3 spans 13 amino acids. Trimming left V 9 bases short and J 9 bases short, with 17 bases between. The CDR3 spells CASNGGGGRELFF. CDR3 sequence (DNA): TGTGCCAGTAACGGCGGGGGCGGCCGGGAGCTGTTTTTT.

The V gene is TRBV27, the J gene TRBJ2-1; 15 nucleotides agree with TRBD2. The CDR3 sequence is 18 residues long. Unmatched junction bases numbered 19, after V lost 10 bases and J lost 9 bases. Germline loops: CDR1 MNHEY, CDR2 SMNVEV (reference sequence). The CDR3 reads CATQGDTRTSGRVSEQFF. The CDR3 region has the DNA TGTGCCACCCAGGGGGACACTCGGACTAGCGGGAGGGTCAGTGAGCAGTTCTTC.

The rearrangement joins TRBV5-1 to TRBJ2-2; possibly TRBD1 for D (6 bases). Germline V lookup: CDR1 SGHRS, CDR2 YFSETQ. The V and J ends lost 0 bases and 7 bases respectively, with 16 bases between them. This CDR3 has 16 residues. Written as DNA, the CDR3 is TGCGCCAGCAGCTTGGAGGTGCGCCTGGACAGCGGGGAGCTGTTTTTT. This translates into CASSLEVRLDSGELFF.

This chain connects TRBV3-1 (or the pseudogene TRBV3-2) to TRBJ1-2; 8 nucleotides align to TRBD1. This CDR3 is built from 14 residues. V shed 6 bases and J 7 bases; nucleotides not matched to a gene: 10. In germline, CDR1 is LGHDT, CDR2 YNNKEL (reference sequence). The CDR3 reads CASRRGQGKGGYTF. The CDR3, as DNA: TGTGCCAGCAGGCGAGGACAGGGAAAAGGTGGCTACACCTTC.

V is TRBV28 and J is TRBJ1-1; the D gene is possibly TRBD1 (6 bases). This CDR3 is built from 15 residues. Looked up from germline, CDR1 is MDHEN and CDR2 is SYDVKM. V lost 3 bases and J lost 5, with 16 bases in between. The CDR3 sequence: CASSLNTGRTTEAFF. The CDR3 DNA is TGTGCCAGCAGTTTGAATACAGGGAGAACGACTGAAGCTTTCTTT.

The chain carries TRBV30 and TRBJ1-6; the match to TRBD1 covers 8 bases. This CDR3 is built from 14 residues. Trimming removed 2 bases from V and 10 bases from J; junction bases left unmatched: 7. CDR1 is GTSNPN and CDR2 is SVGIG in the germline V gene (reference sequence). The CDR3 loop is CAWSKGTGGSPLHF. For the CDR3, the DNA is TGTGCCTGGAGTAAGGGTACAGGGGGGTCACCCCTCCACTTT.

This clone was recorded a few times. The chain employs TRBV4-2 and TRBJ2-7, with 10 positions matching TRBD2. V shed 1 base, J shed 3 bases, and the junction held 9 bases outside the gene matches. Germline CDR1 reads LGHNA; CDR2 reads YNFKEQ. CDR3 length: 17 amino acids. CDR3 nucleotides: TGTGCCAGCAGCCAAGGAACAGCGGGGGGGCTGGGCTACGAGCAGTACTTC. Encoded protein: CASSQGTAGGLGYEQYF.

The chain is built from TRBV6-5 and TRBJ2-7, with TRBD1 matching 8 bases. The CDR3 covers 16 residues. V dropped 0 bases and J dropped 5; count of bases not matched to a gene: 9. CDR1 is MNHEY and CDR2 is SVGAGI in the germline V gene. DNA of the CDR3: TGTGCCAGCAGTTACTCAGGGGGGACAGGTCCCCACGAGCAGTACTTC. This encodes CASSYSGGTGPHEQYF.

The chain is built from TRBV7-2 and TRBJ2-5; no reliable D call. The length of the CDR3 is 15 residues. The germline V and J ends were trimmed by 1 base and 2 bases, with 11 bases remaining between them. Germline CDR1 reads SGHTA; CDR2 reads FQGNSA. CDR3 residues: CASSLGLADQETQYF. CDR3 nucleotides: TGTGCCAGCAGCTTAGGTTTGGCGGATCAAGAGACCCAGTACTTC.

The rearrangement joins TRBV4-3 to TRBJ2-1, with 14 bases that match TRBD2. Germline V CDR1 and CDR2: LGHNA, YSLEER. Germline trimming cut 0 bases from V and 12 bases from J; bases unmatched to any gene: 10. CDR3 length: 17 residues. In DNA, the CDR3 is TGCGCCAGCAGCCAAGACCTATCCGGGACTAGCGGGGGCCGGCAGTTCTTC. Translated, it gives CASSQDLSGTSGGRQFF.

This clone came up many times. CDR3: CASKTGTSGRFEQFF. CDR3 DNA: TGCGCCAGCAAGACCGGGACTAGCGGGAGGTTTGAGCAGTTCTTC. The chain uses TRBV5-1 and TRBJ2-1; 15 bases map to TRBD2. V lost 6 bases, J lost 9 bases, and 7 bases stayed unmatched. CDR1 and CDR2 from the germline V gene are SGHRS and YFSETQ. This CDR3 has 15 residues.

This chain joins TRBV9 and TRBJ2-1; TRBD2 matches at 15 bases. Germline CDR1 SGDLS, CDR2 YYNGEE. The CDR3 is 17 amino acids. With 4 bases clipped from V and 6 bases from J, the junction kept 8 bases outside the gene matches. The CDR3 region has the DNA TGTGCCAGCAGCCCCCGGGGGGGACTAGCGGGAGGCAATGAGCAGTTCTTC. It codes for CASSPRGGLAGGNEQFF.

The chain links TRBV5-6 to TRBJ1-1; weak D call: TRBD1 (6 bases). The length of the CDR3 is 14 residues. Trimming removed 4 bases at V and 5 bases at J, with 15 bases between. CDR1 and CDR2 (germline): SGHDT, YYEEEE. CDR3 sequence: CASSPDKGGTEAFF. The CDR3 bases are TGTGCCAGCAGCCCGGACAAGGGGGGGACTGAAGCTTTCTTT.

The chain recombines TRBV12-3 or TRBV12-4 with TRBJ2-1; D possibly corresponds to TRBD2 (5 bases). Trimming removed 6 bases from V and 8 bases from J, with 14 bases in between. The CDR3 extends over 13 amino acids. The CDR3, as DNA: TGTGCCAGCAGGTACGAGCAGCGGCATGAGCAGTTCTTC. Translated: CASRYEQRHEQFF.

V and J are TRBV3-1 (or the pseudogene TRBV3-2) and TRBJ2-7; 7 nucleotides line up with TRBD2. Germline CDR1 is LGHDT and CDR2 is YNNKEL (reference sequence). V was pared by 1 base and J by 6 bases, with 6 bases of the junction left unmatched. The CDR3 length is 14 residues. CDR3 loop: CASSQVRENSEQYF. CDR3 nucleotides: TGTGCCAGCAGCCAAGTGCGGGAGAACAGCGAGCAGTACTTC.

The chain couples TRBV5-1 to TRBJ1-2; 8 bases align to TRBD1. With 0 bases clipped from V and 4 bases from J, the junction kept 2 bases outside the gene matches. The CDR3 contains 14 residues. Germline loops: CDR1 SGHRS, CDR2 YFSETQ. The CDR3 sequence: CASSLADRGYGYTF. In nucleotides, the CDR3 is TGCGCCAGCAGCTTGGCCGACAGGGGCTATGGCTACACCTTC. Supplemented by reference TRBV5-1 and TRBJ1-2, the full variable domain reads KAGVTQTPRYLIKTRGQQVTLSCSPISGHRSVSWYQQTPGQGLQFLFEYFSETQRNKGNFPGRFSGRQFSNSRSEMNVSTLELGDSALYLCASSLADRGYGYTFGSGTRLTVV.

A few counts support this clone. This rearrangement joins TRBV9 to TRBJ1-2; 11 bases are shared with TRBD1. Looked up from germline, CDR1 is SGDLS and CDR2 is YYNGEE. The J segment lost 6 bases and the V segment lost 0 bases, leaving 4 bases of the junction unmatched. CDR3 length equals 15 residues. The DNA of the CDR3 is TGTGCCAGCAGCGTAGGGCAGGGACAGGGGGATGGCTACACCTTC. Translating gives CASSVGQGQGDGYTF.

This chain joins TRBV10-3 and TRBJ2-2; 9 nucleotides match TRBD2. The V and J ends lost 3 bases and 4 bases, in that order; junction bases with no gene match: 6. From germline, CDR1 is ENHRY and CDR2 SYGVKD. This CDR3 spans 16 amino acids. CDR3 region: CAISDGSGSITGELFF. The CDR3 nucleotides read TGTGCCATCAGTGATGGTAGCGGGAGTATCACCGGGGAGCTGTTTTTT.

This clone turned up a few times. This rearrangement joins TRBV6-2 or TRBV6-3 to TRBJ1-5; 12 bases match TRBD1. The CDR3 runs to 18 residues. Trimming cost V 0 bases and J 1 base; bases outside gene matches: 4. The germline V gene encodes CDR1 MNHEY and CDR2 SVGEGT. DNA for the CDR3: TGTGCCAGCAGTTACTCGGGGACAGGGGGCTACAGCAATCAGCCCCAGCATTTT. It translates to CASSYSGTGGYSNQPQHF.

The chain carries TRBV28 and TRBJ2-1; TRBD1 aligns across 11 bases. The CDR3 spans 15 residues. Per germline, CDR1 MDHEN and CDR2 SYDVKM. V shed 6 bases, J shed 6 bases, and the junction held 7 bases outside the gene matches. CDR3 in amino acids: CASSLPGQGVNEQFF. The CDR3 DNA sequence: TGTGCCAGCAGCCTACCGGGACAGGGGGTCAATGAGCAGTTCTTC.

The chain's CDR3 is CASSPPAGGANEQYF. The CDR3 bases are TGTGCCAGCTCACCACCTGCGGGAGGGGCCAACGAGCAGTACTTC. The chain is built from TRBV18 and TRBJ2-7, with 9 positions matching TRBD2. CDR3 length: 15 amino acids. Losses at the gene ends were 0 bases for V and 5 bases for J; bases not matched to a gene: 5. Germline CDR1 reads KGHSH; CDR2 reads LQKENI.

The CDR3 DNA reads TGTGCCAGCAGCTATATGACAACTAGCGGGGGGGCATTATCAGAGACCCAGTACTTC. Residues: CASSYMTTSGGALSETQYF. The chain recombines TRBV7-9 with TRBJ2-5, with 13 bases fitting TRBD2. CDR1 SEHNR and CDR2 FQNEAQ come from the germline V gene (reference sequence). The CDR3 contains 19 residues. The V and J ends lost 4 bases and 4 bases, in that order; junction bases with no gene match: 15.

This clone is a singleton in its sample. The CDR3 here is CASSQDQLAELYEQYF. The CDR3 coding sequence is TGTGCCAGCAGCCAAGATCAGTTGGCGGAACTCTACGAGCAGTACTTC. V and J are TRBV4-2 and TRBJ2-7, with D unresolved. This CDR3 contains 16 residues. In germline, CDR1 is LGHNA, CDR2 YNFKEQ. The ends were cut back, 0 bases at V and 3 bases at J, with 15 bases in the middle.

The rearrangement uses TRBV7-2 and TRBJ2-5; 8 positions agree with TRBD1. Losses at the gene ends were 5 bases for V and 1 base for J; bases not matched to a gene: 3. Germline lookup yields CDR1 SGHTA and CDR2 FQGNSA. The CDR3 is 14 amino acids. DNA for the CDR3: TGTGCCAGCAGCCGGGACAGGACCCAAGAGACCCAGTACTTC. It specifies CASSRDRTQETQYF.

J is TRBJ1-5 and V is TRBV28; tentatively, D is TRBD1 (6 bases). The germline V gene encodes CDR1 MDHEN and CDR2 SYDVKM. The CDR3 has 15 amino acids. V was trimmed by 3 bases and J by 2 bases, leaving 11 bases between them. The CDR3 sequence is CASSFGRGGNQPQHF. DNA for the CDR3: TGTGCCAGCAGTTTCGGCAGGGGAGGCAATCAGCCCCAGCATTTT.